One and the same sample provided the 32 T cell receptor beta chains below, sequenced in a study of T cells in Graves' hyperthyroidism and ophthalmopathy. It was RNA transcripts that yielded the amplified TCR beta CDR3 regions. An initial round of RT-PCR targeting the TCR CDR3 relied on the HTBI primer set. MiXCR, run by TCRdb on the multiplex PCR reads, gives a single entry per CDR3 protein. This table holds hundreds of thousands of distinct CDR3 sequences, roughly 14% found once. Sequencing was performed on blood. These receptors all come from a woman aged 40-49 years with Graves' ophthalmopathy.

This clonotype was seen many times. The chain joins TRBV6-2 or TRBV6-3 to TRBJ2-5; no reliable D call. V was trimmed by 4 bases and J by 2 bases, leaving 8 bases between them. The CDR3 is 13 amino acids. Looked up from germline, CDR1 is MNHEY and CDR2 is SVGEGT. The CDR3 DNA reads as TGTGCCAGCAGTTGGTCCAGGCAAGAGACCCAGTACTTC. Protein sequence: CASSWSRQETQYF.

The sample holds many counts of this clonotype. The CDR3 loop is CASSYGTLGRYEQYF. CDR3 nucleotide sequence: TGTGCCAGCAGTTACGGGACTCTAGGTCGGTACGAGCAGTACTTC. This chain uses TRBV6-5 with TRBJ2-7, with TRBD2 as a possible D gene (6 bases). Germline V gives CDR1 MNHEY, CDR2 SVGAGI. V was clipped by 2 bases and J by 4 bases, with 15 bases between them. The CDR3 has 15 residues.

Only a few counts were recorded for this clonotype. The CDR3 DNA follows: TGCGCCAGCAGCTTCCAACTTCAGGGTCCCTACGAGCAGTACTTC. This translates into CASSFQLQGPYEQYF. The rearrangement uses TRBV5-1 and TRBJ2-7; maybe TRBD1 (5 bases). CDR3 length: 15 residues. Germline V lookup: CDR1 SGHRS, CDR2 YFSETQ. The V end lost 2 bases, the J end lost 2 bases, and 14 bases lay between the germline ends.

The genes are TRBV20-1 and TRBJ1-6; D uncertain. CDR1 is DFQATT, CDR2 SNEGSKA, per germline (reference sequence). This CDR3 comprises 17 residues. The V end lost 0 bases, the J end lost 6 bases, and 18 bases lay between the germline ends. The CDR3 DNA is TGCAGTGCTAGAGATCGACGAAGCGGGCAGCTTAATTCACCCCTCCACTTT. This sequence encodes CSARDRRSGQLNSPLHF.

This clonotype showed up many times. The chain employs TRBV4-2 and TRBJ1-1, with 9 positions matching TRBD1. V was clipped by 4 bases and J by 5 bases; unmatched bases: 11. CDR1 and CDR2 (germline): LGHNA, YNFKEQ. CDR3 length: 16 residues. Written as DNA, the CDR3 is TGTGCCAGCAGCCGACCACCGGGACAGGGATCGACTGAAGCTTTCTTT. Residues: CASSRPPGQGSTEAFF.

This chain connects TRBV18 to TRBJ1-1, with 8 bases fitting TRBD1. CDR1 KGHSH and CDR2 LQKENI come from the germline V gene. V was pared by 3 bases and J by 7 bases, with 13 bases of the junction left unmatched. The length of the CDR3 is 16 residues. The CDR3 sequence: CASSPASGGFGGEAFF. In nucleotides, the CDR3 is TGTGCCAGCTCACCTGCCTCAGGGGGCTTTGGTGGTGAAGCTTTCTTT.

This clonotype has a count of ten or more. The chain joins TRBV27 to TRBJ2-5; 8 nucleotides agree with TRBD2. After removal of 6 bases from V and 2 bases from J, the junction contained 11 bases not matched to a gene. The CDR3 extends over 16 amino acids. Germline V gene sequence: CDR1 MNHEY, CDR2 SMNVEV (reference sequence). CDR3 sequence: CASRDGVTSGQETQYF. The CDR3 coding sequence is TGTGCCAGCAGAGACGGGGTCACTAGCGGTCAAGAGACCCAGTACTTC.

In this sample, this clonotype turned up many times. V gene TRBV27 combines with J gene TRBJ2-4, with D perhaps matching TRBD1 (5 bases). CDR3 length: 14 residues. Trimming took off 2 bases at V and 8 bases at J, with 13 bases between the two ends. Looked up from germline, CDR1 is MNHEY and CDR2 is SMNVEV (reference sequence). CDR3 sequence: CASSLQGPPDIQYF. CDR3 nucleotide sequence: TGTGCCAGCAGTTTACAGGGTCCCCCTGACATTCAGTACTTC.

This clonotype was counted ten times or more. The rearrangement joins TRBV7-2 to TRBJ2-7; 8 bases agree with TRBD1. The ends lost 3 bases at V and 3 bases at J; junction bases unmatched: 4. CDR1 is SGHTA and CDR2 is FQGNSA in the germline V gene. This CDR3 has 14 amino acids. The CDR3: CASSFGTGFYEQYF. CDR3 DNA sequence: TGTGCCAGCAGCTTCGGGACAGGTTTCTACGAGCAGTACTTC. Together with reference TRBV7-2 and TRBJ2-7, the CDR3 gives the full variable domain: GAGVSQSPSNKVTEKGKDVELRCDPISGHTALYWYRQSLGQGLEFLIYFQGNSAPDKSGLPSDRFSAERTGGSVSTLTIQRTQQEDSAVYLCASSFGTGFYEQYFGPGTRLTVT.

This clonotype was recorded at least ten times. The chain uses TRBV29-1 and TRBJ2-7, with 7 bases that match TRBD1. The junction had 2 bases not matched to a gene; V was cut back by 4 bases and J by 2 bases. Germline V lookup: CDR1 SQVTM, CDR2 ANQGSEA. The CDR3 length is 12 residues. CDR3 sequence reads: CSVAGQPYEQYF. CDR3 coding DNA: TGCAGCGTTGCGGGACAGCCCTACGAGCAGTACTTC.

This clonotype occurred many times. V is TRBV6-1 and J is TRBJ1-1, with D uncertain. This CDR3 comprises 13 residues. The V end lost 7 bases, the J end lost 1 base, and 10 bases lay between the germline ends. Per germline, CDR1 MNHNS and CDR2 SASEGT. This CDR3 is CASIRQTNTEAFF. The DNA for the CDR3 is TGTGCCAGCATCCGGCAGACGAACACTGAAGCTTTCTTT.

V gene TRBV27 combines with J gene TRBJ2-5, with TRBD1 as a possible D gene (6 bases). CDR1 and CDR2 from the germline V gene are MNHEY and SMNVEV (reference sequence). The V end lost 10 bases, the J end lost 2 bases, and 17 bases lay between the germline ends. This CDR3 has 14 amino acids. DNA of the CDR3: TGTGCCACCAACCAACCAGGGGAGCAAGAGACCCAGTACTTC. Translated: CATNQPGEQETQYF.

The chain joins TRBV2 to TRBJ1-5, with unresolved D. CDR3 length: 11 residues. Trimming stripped 5 bases from V and 11 bases from J, with 10 bases between. Germline lookup yields CDR1 SNHLY and CDR2 FYNNEI. CDR3 sequence (DNA): TGTGCCAGCAGTTTATGGGAGGCCCAGCATTTT. This encodes CASSLWEAQHF.

Note on this clonotype: Being one base from a much bigger clone, this may be a read error. The conserved final phenylalanine or tryptophan is absent from the CDR3, which likely points to a read error. The V gene is TRBV28, the J gene TRBJ2-5; 9 bases agree with TRBD2. The CDR3 is 15 residues long. CDR1 is MDHEN and CDR2 is SYDVKM in the germline V gene. V shed 5 bases, J shed 1 base, and the junction held 5 bases outside the gene matches. In nucleotides, the CDR3 is TGTGCCAGCAGTGTCCTAGCGGGGATCCAAGAGACCCAGTACCTC. Encoded protein: CASSVLAGIQETQYL.

This sequence joins TRBV12-5 and TRBJ1-3; a possible D gene is TRBD1 (6 bases). This CDR3 region has 14 residues. Germline assignment: CDR1 LGHNT and CDR2 FRNRAP. V was cut by 1 base and J by 4 bases, with 8 bases left in between. CDR3 DNA sequence: TGTGCTAGTGGTTTGGACGGACAGGGAAACACCATATATTTT. Protein sequence: CASGLDGQGNTIYF.

This clonotype was picked up many times. This rearrangement joins TRBV24-1 to TRBJ2-2, with TRBD2 matching 9 bases. V lost 9 bases to trimming and J lost 9 bases; unmatched junction nucleotides: 7. Germline V gene sequence: CDR1 KGHDR, CDR2 SFDVKD. This CDR3 spans 13 amino acids. CDR3 bases: TGTGCCACCGAGGCTAGCGGGAAGCGGGAGCTGTTTTTT. It is translated as CATEASGKRELFF.

This clonotype was detected a few times. The chain carries TRBV19 and TRBJ2-2, with TRBD2 identical over 9 bases. The CDR3 loop spans 19 amino acids. Trimming removed 4 bases from V and 0 bases from J; junction bases left unmatched: 12. Germline values: CDR1 LNHDA, CDR2 SQIVND (reference sequence). CDR3 region: CASSTWRLAGTSNTGELFF. CDR3 nucleotide sequence: TGTGCCAGTAGTACATGGAGGCTAGCGGGAACTTCGAACACCGGGGAGCTGTTTTTT.

This clonotype was found many times. The rearrangement links TRBV28 to TRBJ1-5; TRBD1 might be the D (6 bases). Germline CDR1 and CDR2: MDHEN and SYDVKM. CDR3 length equals 16 residues. V lost 3 bases and J 2 bases, leaving 14 bases between the germline ends. The DNA for the CDR3 is TGTGCCAGCAGTTTTGAGGGGGGACGGCGCAATCAGCCCCAGCATTTT. Translation gives CASSFEGGRRNQPQHF.

The sample holds many counts of this clonotype. The chain has TRBV12-3 or TRBV12-4 and TRBJ1-5, with a possible D match to TRBD1 (6 bases). V was trimmed by 4 bases and J by 4 bases, leaving 14 bases between them. The CDR3 extends over 15 amino acids. Here the CDR3 DNA reads TGTGCCAGCAGTTCCCGACAGGTACTGAATCAGCCCCAGCATTTT. The encoded protein is CASSSRQVLNQPQHF.

Concerning this clonotype: Possible read error: a much larger clone is one base away. V is TRBV5-1 and J is TRBJ2-5; the D call may be TRBD1 or TRBD2 (5 bases each). V was cut by 0 bases and J by 4 bases, with 13 bases left in between. The germline V gene encodes CDR1 SGHRS and CDR2 YFSETQ. The CDR3 is made up of 15 amino acids. CDR3 in DNA: TGCGCCAGCAGCTTGGCCTTGGGACGGGGAGAGACCCAGTACTTC. Translation: CASSLALGRGETQYF.

This clonotype was observed a handful of times. V usage is TRBV12-3 or TRBV12-4 and J usage is TRBJ2-7; maybe TRBD1 (6 bases). V lost 4 bases and J 2 bases, leaving 15 bases between the germline ends. This CDR3 is 15 amino acids long. The CDR3 sequence is CASSYDRLETYEQYF. CDR3 bases: TGTGCCAGCAGTTATGACAGGCTTGAAACCTACGAGCAGTACTTC.

At least ten counts were recorded for this clonotype. The gene calls are TRBV29-1 and TRBJ1-1, with 7 nucleotides matching TRBD1. The CDR3 length is 14 residues. V shed 7 bases and J 10 bases; nucleotides not matched to a gene: 18. Germline-derived CDR1 and CDR2 are SQVTM and ANQGSEA. The CDR3 coding sequence is TGCAGCGCGTCGGAGAAGACAGGGCTTAGCGGAGCTTTCTTT. This codes for CSASEKTGLSGAFF. Full variable domain (remainder filled in from reference TRBV29-1 and TRBJ1-1): SAVISQKPSRDICQRGTSLTIQCQVDSQVTMMFWYRQQPGQSLTLIATANQGSEATYESGFVIDKFPISRPNLTFSTLTVSNMSPEDSSIYLCSASEKTGLSGAFFGQGTRLTVV.

This clonotype showed up many times. The chain carries TRBV29-1 and TRBJ2-7; D unclear. The CDR3 has 15 residues. Between the trimmed V and J ends, which lost 6 bases and 0 bases, there was a span of 18 bases. The V gene's germline CDR1 is SQVTM and CDR2 ANQGSEA. CDR3 in amino acids: CSVETWTQSSYEQYF. CDR3 bases: TGCAGCGTAGAGACTTGGACGCAGTCCTCCTACGAGCAGTACTTC.

This clonotype was detected ten times or more. The V and J genes are TRBV6-1 and TRBJ2-7; TRBD1 matches at 10 bases. Germline CDR1 MNHNS, CDR2 SASEGT. The V and J ends lost 3 bases and 2 bases, in that order; junction bases with no gene match: 4. CDR3 length: 15 residues. CDR3 DNA: TGTGCCAGCAGTGATCCCGGGACAGGGGCCTACGAGCAGTACTTC. This codes for CASSDPGTGAYEQYF.

This clonotype occurred many times. J is TRBJ2-7 and V is TRBV28; possibly TRBD1 for D (5 bases). There are 12 residues in the CDR3. CDR1 and CDR2 (germline): MDHEN, SYDVKM. Trimming removed 2 bases from V and 8 bases from J, with 10 bases in between. CDR3 amino acids: CASSLGHSQQYF. In nucleotides, the CDR3 is TGTGCCAGCAGTTTAGGACATTCCCAGCAGTACTTC.

This chain links TRBV28 with TRBJ2-7; D may correspond to TRBD1 or TRBD2 (6 bases each). The CDR3 consists of 14 residues. V lost 4 bases, J lost 7 bases, and 17 bases lay in between. Germline V gene data show CDR1 as MDHEN and CDR2 as SYDVKM. The CDR3 loop is CASSWTAPGVEQYF. The DNA of the CDR3 is TGTGCCAGCAGTTGGACAGCGCCGGGGGTGGAGCAGTACTTC.

This chain uses TRBV4-1 with TRBJ2-7; 7 bases agree with TRBD1. This CDR3 region has 14 residues. V gave up 7 bases and J gave up 0 bases; unmatched junction bases: 6. The V gene's germline CDR1 is MGHRA and CDR2 YSYEKL. The CDR3 DNA reads TGCGCCAGCAAAAGAGGGACAGCCTCCTACGAGCAGTACTTC. It codes for CASKRGTASYEQYF.

V usage is TRBV5-1 and J usage is TRBJ2-2; 8 nucleotides match TRBD1. Germline V gives CDR1 SGHRS, CDR2 YFSETQ. The CDR3 has 17 residues. The V segment lost 0 bases and the J segment 4 bases; nucleotides outside the gene matches: 8. The CDR3 spells CASSLAPVTGATGELFF. The CDR3 DNA reads TGCGCCAGCAGCTTGGCCCCCGTGACAGGGGCCACCGGGGAGCTGTTTTTT.

This clonotype was picked up many times. The rearrangement links TRBV10-3 to TRBJ1-5, with a possible D match to TRBD1 (6 bases). The CDR3 totals 17 residues. Trimming stripped 0 bases from V and 3 bases from J, with 15 bases between. Germline CDR1 reads ENHRY; CDR2 reads SYGVKD. The CDR3 loop is CAISESKAGVFNQPQHF. The DNA for the CDR3 is TGTGCCATCAGTGAGTCGAAGGCAGGGGTCTTCAATCAGCCCCAGCATTTT.

The gene calls are TRBV11-2 and TRBJ1-2; maybe TRBD1 (6 bases). Trimming left V 5 bases short and J 1 base short, with 11 bases between. The germline V gene encodes CDR1 SGHAT and CDR2 FQNNGV. The CDR3 is made up of 14 amino acids. The CDR3 spells CASSRGGGNYGYTF. The CDR3 nucleotides read TGTGCCAGCAGCCGCGGAGGGGGTAACTATGGCTACACCTTC.

The J gene is TRBJ2-7, the V gene TRBV7-2; D is ambiguous. Germline loops: CDR1 SGHTA, CDR2 FQGNSA. Trimming took off 5 bases at V and 0 bases at J, with 11 bases between the two ends. This CDR3 is built from 14 residues. The CDR3 sequence: CASSQVGFSYEQYF. As DNA, the CDR3 is TGTGCCAGCAGCCAAGTAGGGTTCTCCTACGAGCAGTACTTC.

Ten or more counts support this clonotype. The chain is built from TRBV28 and TRBJ2-7, with a tentative D call TRBD1 (6 bases). This CDR3 spans 17 amino acids. The germline CDR1 and CDR2 sequences are MDHEN and SYDVKM. The V end was cut by 4 bases, the J end by 0 bases, with 19 bases between. CDR3 sequence (DNA): TGTGCCAGCAGTTCCACCTCAACAGGGACGTTCTCCTACGAGCAGTACTTC. Its translation is CASSSTSTGTFSYEQYF.